The present T cell receptor beta chain was sequenced within a study of CD8+ T cells in alopecia areata. In regard to this clone: The antigen is unknown.

Findings and caveats of the study: Scalp clonality dropped significantly under tofacitinib, as did expanded CD8+ top-100 clones. Normal-skin resident alphabeta T cells also appear among scalp sample sequences.

Trimming took 10 bases from V and 2 from J; bases not matched to a gene: 9. Looked up from germline, CDR1 is SGDLS and CDR2 is YYNGEE. There are 13 residues in the CDR3. The treatment is: oral pan-JAK inhibitor, 5-10 mg twice daily. cDNA prepared by RNA extraction and subsequent reverse transcription served as the template for sequencing. The assay was immunoSEQ multiplex PCR, and TCRdb's table has in-frame clones only and misses some. The table has 200,000 or so clones, 55% to 75% seen once; the top ten hold approximately 5.1%. The V and J genes are TRBV9 and TRBJ2-7; TRBD1 aligns across 7 bases. The specimen comprised CD4+ T cells sorted from blood, sampled at week 24, from a patient treated with tofacitinib. The origin of this receptor is a human donor with alopecia areata. CDR3 sequence reads: CALRRTGTYEQYF. The CDR3 DNA reads TGTGCCTTACGCAGGACAGGAACCTACGAGCAGTACTTC.